The entry below describes one T cell receptor (beta chain). Its antigen is as yet unknown. Germline CDR1 reads MNHNY; CDR2 reads SVGAGI (reference sequence). The CDR3 runs to 16 residues. V lost 0 bases to trimming and J lost 4 bases, with 14 bases between them. This record belongs to a study of T-cell memory formation after mild COVID-19. Study as a whole: TCR clusters largely stayed donor specific.

Study results and caveats: Pre-infection memory showed some responding clones, and this suggested that cross-reactive memory joined.

5'RACE with constant-segment primers built TCRalpha and TCRbeta cDNA libraries with UMIs. TCRdb reanalysed the 5' RACE reads using MiXCR and keeps one entry per CDR3 protein. The data hold more than 300,000 distinct CDR3 sequences, with around 15% observed a single time. The receptor was isolated from a young man who had mild COVID-19 (a few samples of this study predate the infection). Cell type and time point are not known. Material for sequencing was PBMCs or a T cell subset sorted from them (not recorded which). The chain is built from TRBV6-6 and TRBJ2-3; tentative D call: TRBD2 (5 bases). CDR3 sequence (DNA): TGTGCCAGCAGTTACTCTCAATTCACGCGGGCAGATACGCAGTATTTT. Translation gives CASSYSQFTRADTQYF.